This is a list of T cell receptor beta chains from one sample in a study of CD8 T cells in ankylosing spondylitis. From the 5' RACE reads, TCRdb called clonotypes with MiXCR, one entry per CDR3 protein. The sample has 650,000 to 800,000 distinct CDR3 sequences; under 20% are singletons. The source material was blood, either unsorted or a sorted T cell fraction (not recorded which). The receptor source for this set is a male donor with ankylosing spondylitis. The CDR3 runs from the conserved cysteine through the conserved F or W. D genes are given only for firm matches. Part of the rows lack a size; the others show once, few, many or a class for expanded clones.

.,TRBJ2-7,TRBV12-3/TRBV12-4,.,CASSLGLTPAYEQYF,TGTGCCAGCAGTCTGGGACTCACACCTGCCTACGAGCAGTACTTC
.,TRBJ1-1,TRBV20-1,.,CSAYTDAEAFF,TGCAGTGCTTACACAGACGCTGAAGCTTTCTTT
TRBD1,TRBJ1-5,TRBV28,.,CASKGQGIGNQPQHF,TGTGCCAGCAAGGGACAGGGGATAGGCAATCAGCCCCAGCATTTT
.,TRBJ2-1,TRBV5-1,few,CASSLQELYNEQFF,TGCGCCAGCAGCTTACAGGAATTGTACAATGAGCAGTTCTTC
.,TRBJ2-7,TRBV5-1,few,CASRAPTGNGEQYF,TGCGCCAGCAGAGCACCGACGGGGAATGGCGAGCAGTACTTC
.,TRBJ1-2,TRBV11-2,few,CASSWSSLGDVANYGYTF,TGTGCCAGCAGCTGGTCCTCGCTCGGCGATGTGGCTAACTATGGCTACACCTTC
.,TRBJ1-1,TRBV6-5,.,CASSYSYSRDKEAFF,TGTGCCAGCAGTTACTCATACTCCCGGGACAAGGAGGCTTTCTTT
TRBD2,TRBJ2-1,TRBV3-1,.,CASSPPAGGPNEQFF,TGTGCCAGCAGCCCCCCGGCGGGGGGGCCCAATGAGCAGTTCTTC
.,TRBJ1-1,TRBV20-1,.,CSARGSSTSLNTEAFF,TGCAGTGCTAGAGGTTCGAGTACATCCCTGAACACTGAAGCTTTCTTT
TRBD2,TRBJ2-1,TRBV4-1,.,CASGPELAGNEQFF,TGCGCCAGCGGTCCTGAACTAGCGGGAAATGAGCAGTTCTTC
.,TRBJ2-1,TRBV27,.,CASSLGTPHNEQFF,TGTGCCAGCAGTTTGGGGACCCCTCACAATGAGCAGTTCTTC
TRBD1,TRBJ2-2,TRBV5-1,.,CASSLVDRETGELFF,TGCGCCAGCAGCTTGGTGGACAGGGAAACCGGGGAGCTGTTTTTT
TRBD2,TRBJ2-7,TRBV20-1,.,CSARDALTSGRSYEQYF,TGCAGTGCTAGAGACGCGTTAACTAGCGGGAGATCCTACGAGCAGTACTTC
TRBD1,TRBJ1-2,TRBV9,.,CASSARQGSNYGYTF,TGTGCCAGCAGCGCACGACAGGGCTCTAACTATGGCTACACCTTC
.,TRBJ1-4,TRBV29-1,.,CSVRWQGINEKLFF,TGCAGCGTTCGTTGGCAGGGGATTAATGAAAAACTGTTTTTT
TRBD1,TRBJ2-7,TRBV2,.,CASRPRQGSPYEQYF,TGTGCCAGCAGACCCAGACAGGGTTCCCCTTACGAGCAGTACTTC
.,TRBJ1-5,TRBV7-3,.,CASSPPSNQPQHF,TGTGCCAGCAGCCCCCCTAGCAATCAGCCCCAGCATTTT
.,TRBJ2-3,TRBV20-1,few,CSALGARTDTQYF,TGCAGTGCTCTGGGGGCCCGCACAGATACGCAGTATTTT
TRBD2,TRBJ2-1,TRBV20-1,.,CSARVGAALAGYNEQLF,TGCAGTGCTAGAGTGGGTGCGGCACTAGCGGGGTACAATGAGCAGCTCTTC
.,TRBJ2-7,TRBV25-1,few,CASSELSSEQYF,TGTGCCAGCAGTGAACTTAGTTCCGAGCAGTACTTC
TRBD1,TRBJ2-3,TRBV5-6,.,CASSSYTGGSTDTQYF,TGTGCCAGCAGCTCGTATACAGGGGGGAGCACAGATACGCAGTATTTT
TRBD1,TRBJ1-2,TRBV15,.,CATSRAGGFYGYTF,TGTGCCACCAGCAGAGCAGGGGGCTTCTATGGCTACACCTTC
.,TRBJ2-3,TRBV20-1,.,CSARDPVLRDTQYF,TGCAGTGCTAGAGATCCTGTTCTCCGAGATACGCAGTATTTT
.,TRBJ2-2,TRBV21-1,few,CASSKWGLTPGVF,TGTGCCAGCAGCAAATGGGGACTGACGCCCGGGGTTTTT
.,TRBJ2-2,TRBV4-1,few,CASSPSGMDGELFF,TGCGCCAGCAGCCCCTCAGGGATGGACGGGGAGCTGTTTTTT
.,TRBJ1-1,TRBV4-1,.,CASSRPQGDANTEAFF,TGCGCCAGCAGCCGCCCCCAGGGCGATGCGAACACTGAAGCTTTCTTT
.,TRBJ1-1,TRBV5-1,few,CASSWGTDREAFF,TGCGCCAGCAGCTGGGGGACGGATCGTGAAGCTTTCTTT
.,TRBJ1-1,TRBV5-1,.,CASSFGPGDYTEAFF,TGCGCCAGCAGCTTTGGCCCAGGGGATTACACTGAAGCTTTCTTT
TRBD2,TRBJ2-3,TRBV18,.,CASSPGTSGGPSTDTQYF,TGTGCCAGCTCACCAGGGACTAGCGGGGGCCCTAGCACAGATACGCAGTATTTT
.,TRBJ2-1,TRBV5-1,few,CASSLAEGLGIVEQFF,TGCGCCAGCAGCTTGGCCGAGGGGTTGGGGATCGTTGAGCAGTTCTTC
.,TRBJ2-2,TRBV5-1,.,CASRPTGLDTGELFF,TGCGCCAGCAGGCCTACAGGGCTGGACACCGGGGAGCTGTTTTTT
.,TRBJ2-7,TRBV9,few,CASSVGRWDDIYEQYF,TGTGCCAGCAGCGTAGGGCGATGGGACGATATCTACGAGCAGTACTTC
TRBD1,TRBJ2-7,TRBV10-3,few,CAISPGQGTYEQYF,TGTGCCATCAGTCCGGGACAGGGAACCTACGAGCAGTACTTC
TRBD1,TRBJ2-1,TRBV10-3,few,CAISARPGQDYNEQFF,TGTGCCATCAGTGCCCGGCCGGGACAGGACTACAATGAGCAGTTCTTC
TRBD1,TRBJ2-7,TRBV25-1,few,CASGKDRGGYEQYF,TGTGCCAGCGGAAAGGACAGGGGTGGATACGAGCAGTACTTC
.,TRBJ1-1,TRBV10-3,.,CAISGSGATEAFF,TGTGCCATCAGTGGGTCGGGGGCCACTGAAGCTTTCTTT
TRBD2,TRBJ2-7,TRBV29-1,.,CSVEGTSGEYEQYF,TGCAGCGTTGAAGGGACTAGCGGGGAGTACGAGCAGTACTTC
.,TRBJ2-7,TRBV11-2,few,CASSHYKGPGPHSYEQYF,TGTGCCAGCAGTCATTACAAAGGGCCGGGACCCCACTCCTACGAGCAGTACTTC
TRBD1,TRBJ2-1,TRBV12-3/TRBV12-4,.,CASSSQGAIYNEQFF,TGTGCCAGCAGTTCACAGGGGGCTATCTACAATGAGCAGTTCTTC
.,TRBJ2-3,TRBV11-2,few,CASSFLGEATDTQYF,TGTGCCAGCAGCTTCCTCGGGGAAGCCACAGATACGCAGTATTTT
TRBD1,TRBJ1-5,TRBV12-3/TRBV12-4,few,CASSRDGTVYQPQHF,TGTGCCAGCAGTAGAGACGGGACAGTCTATCAGCCCCAGCATTTT
.,TRBJ1-1,TRBV30,.,CASVLGIEAFF,TGTGCCTCGGTGTTGGGGATTGAAGCTTTCTTT
.,TRBJ1-6,TRBV5-1,.,CASSLTRQGRGYSPLHF,TGCGCCAGCAGCCTGACCCGTCAGGGGAGAGGATATTCACCCCTCCACTTT
.,TRBJ2-7,TRBV5-1,.,CASSLMEASYEQYF,TGCGCCAGCAGCTTGATGGAAGCCTCTTACGAGCAGTACTTC
TRBD1,TRBJ2-1,TRBV7-3,few,CASSSKTGGNEQFF,TGTGCCAGCAGCTCCAAAACAGGGGGCAATGAGCAGTTCTTC
TRBD2,TRBJ2-1,TRBV29-1,few,CSVEGAGGYEQFF,TGCAGCGTTGAGGGAGCGGGGGGGTATGAGCAGTTCTTC
TRBD2,TRBJ2-7,TRBV25-1,few,CASSVAREGSHEQYF,TGTGCCAGCAGTGTGGCCAGGGAGGGGTCCCACGAGCAGTACTTC
.,TRBJ1-1,TRBV7-3,.,CASSLGRGQDTEAFF,TGTGCCAGCAGCTTAGGTCGTGGGCAGGACACTGAAGCTTTCTTT
.,TRBJ1-2,TRBV5-6,.,CASSPYMDWGYGYTF,TGTGCCAGCAGCCCGTACATGGACTGGGGGTATGGCTACACCTTC
.,TRBJ1-4,TRBV6-1,few,CASSELVGAVGEKLFF,TGTGCCAGCAGTGAATTGGTGGGGGCAGTAGGTGAAAAACTGTTTTTT
.,TRBJ2-3,TRBV11-2,many,CASSLESGTDTQYF,TGTGCCAGCAGCTTGGAGAGTGGCACAGATACGCAGTATTTT
.,TRBJ2-3,TRBV2,many,CASTLRGSPGADTQYF,TGTGCCAGCACCCTCAGGGGGAGTCCGGGGGCAGATACGCAGTATTTT
.,TRBJ2-7,TRBV6-2/TRBV6-3,.,CASRTSGSSSYEQYF,TGTGCCAGCAGGACTTCGGGGAGTAGCTCCTACGAGCAGTACTTC